The 27 T cell receptor beta chains given below trace back to one sample, sequenced in a study of blood T cells in healthy people across ages. Through a sample-barcoded 5' primer and a J-beta primer mix, a second PCR was run for roughly 6 to 12 cycles. TCRdb redid the calling of the 5' RACE reads with MiXCR, one entry per CDR3 protein. The table records 750,000 to 950,000 distinct CDR3 sequences, 25% to 35% of them present only once. The same data also contributed to another study, on T cells of mothers and their children.

The sequencing input was blood. The origin of the receptors is a woman aged 40 to 50 in good health.

The sample holds a few counts of this clonotype. The chain is built from TRBV7-2 and TRBJ2-5; TRBD1 matches 8 bases. V gave up 5 bases and J gave up 1 base; unmatched junction bases: 6. The CDR3 contains 15 residues. The germline V gene encodes CDR1 SGHTA and CDR2 FQGNSA. This CDR3 reads CASSPNRGIQETQYF. CDR3 coding DNA: TGTGCCAGCAGCCCTAACAGGGGGATCCAAGAGACCCAGTACTTC.

V and J are TRBV7-8 and TRBJ1-4, with TRBD1 as a possible D gene (6 bases). The V end was cut by 1 base, the J end by 7 bases, with 25 bases between. There are 19 residues in the CDR3. Germline-derived CDR1 and CDR2 are SGHVS and FQNEAQ. CDR3 bases: TGTGCCAGCAGCTTAGACAGGGCAGGATGGTTGTGGGGCGGTGAAAAACTGTTTTTT. It encodes CASSLDRAGWLWGGEKLFF.

This clonotype was seen a few times. The chain is built from TRBV28 and TRBJ1-3; possible D gene TRBD1, 5 bases. Germline CDR1 MDHEN, CDR2 SYDVKM. The ends were cut back, 5 bases at V and 2 bases at J, with 16 bases in the middle. This CDR3 has 16 amino acids. The CDR3 sequence is CASSTPGRSTGNTIYF. CDR3 nucleotide sequence: TGTGCCAGCAGTACTCCAGGGCGGAGCACTGGAAACACCATATATTTT. Based on the CDR3 plus reference TRBV28 and TRBJ1-3, the full variable domain is DVKVTQSSRYLVKRTGEKVFLECVQDMDHENMFWYRQDPGLGLRLIYFSYDVKMKEKGDIPEGYSVSREKKERFSLILESASTNQTSMYLCASSTPGRSTGNTIYFGEGSWLTVV.

The rearrangement uses TRBV2 and TRBJ1-2; TRBD1 matches at 9 bases. The germline CDR1 and CDR2 sequences are SNHLY and FYNNEI. The CDR3 has 16 residues. Trimming removed 3 bases from V and 13 bases from J; junction bases left unmatched: 18. The CDR3 loop reads CASSDLIPGQGFSGTF. CDR3 nucleotide sequence: TGTGCCAGCAGTGACCTTATACCGGGACAGGGTTTTTCAGGCACCTTC.

This clonotype was observed many times. This could be a read error, since a much larger clone is one nucleotide away. The chain recombines TRBV15 with TRBJ2-5; D not certain. The CDR3 length is 13 residues. CDR1 is LNHNV, CDR2 YYDKDF, per germline (reference sequence). V shed 0 bases and J shed 11 bases, with 13 bases lying between them. In DNA form, the CDR3 reads TGTGCCACCAGCAGAGATGAAGCCCGGAAGCAGTACTTC. Translating gives CATSRDEARKQYF.

Remarks on this clonotype: The germline gene is not matched at one end of the junction; a read error may be the cause. CDR3 residues: CASSSPVLAGGLNTGERFF. CDR3 sequence (DNA): TGTGCCAGCAGCTCGCCTGTTCTAGCGGGGGGACTTAACACCGGGGAGCGGTTTTTT. This chain links TRBV7-8 with TRBJ2-2, with TRBD2 identical over 11 bases. The V gene's germline CDR1 is SGHVS and CDR2 FQNEAQ. The CDR3 has 19 residues. Full variable domain (rest looked up from reference TRBV7-8 and TRBJ2-2): GAGVSQSPRYKVAKRGQDVALRCDPISGHVSLFWYQQALGQGPEFLTYFQNEAQLDKSGLPSDRFFAERPEGSVSTLKIQRTQQEDSAVYLCASSSPVLAGGLNTGERFFGEGSRLTVL.

A note on this clonotype: The junction and the germline gene differ at one end; a read error may be behind it. This chain links TRBV5-1 with TRBJ2-6; D gene ambiguous. Germline V gives CDR1 SGHRS, CDR2 YFSETQ. This CDR3 is 15 amino acids long. This chain's CDR3 is CASSQWVSEANVLTF. In DNA form, the CDR3 reads TGCGCCAGCAGCCAGTGGGTCTCTGAGGCCAACGTCCTGACTTTC. Combining the CDR3 with reference TRBV5-1 and TRBJ2-6 gives the whole variable domain KAGVTQTPRYLIKTRGQQVTLSCSPISGHRSVSWYQQTPGQGLQFLFEYFSETQRNKGNFPGRFSGRQFSNSRSEMNVSTLELGDSALYLCASSQWVSEANVLTFGAGSRLTVL.

This clonotype was observed a handful of times. The V and J genes are TRBV7-2 and TRBJ1-1; D not resolved. CDR3 length: 15 amino acids. Germline CDR1 reads SGHTA; CDR2 reads FQGNSA. Trimming removed 1 base from V and 3 bases from J, with 12 bases in between. The DNA of the CDR3 is TGTGCCAGCAGCTTAGGGACGGTAGGCGACACTGAAGCTTTCTTT. Its translation: CASSLGTVGDTEAFF.

This clonotype was found many times. The chain joins TRBV29-1 to TRBJ2-4; D is perhaps TRBD1 (6 bases). Trimming left V 6 bases short and J 6 bases short, with 12 bases between. Germline V gene lookup returns CDR1 SQVTM and CDR2 ANQGSEA. This CDR3 spans 12 amino acids. CDR3 amino acids: CSVNAQGNIQYF. The CDR3 coding sequence is TGCAGCGTGAATGCACAGGGAAACATTCAGTACTTC. Supplemented by reference TRBV29-1 and TRBJ2-4, the full variable domain reads SAVISQKPSRDICQRGTSLTIQCQVDSQVTMMFWYRQQPGQSLTLIATANQGSEATYESGFVIDKFPISRPNLTFSTLTVSNMSPEDSSIYLCSVNAQGNIQYFGAGTRLSVL.

This clonotype has only a few counts. This chain uses TRBV11-1 with TRBJ1-5; a weak D match, TRBD1 (5 bases). CDR1 SGHAT and CDR2 FQDESV come from the germline V gene (reference sequence). The CDR3 covers 14 residues. The V gene lost 5 bases and the J gene lost 3 bases, with 11 bases spanning the gap. The CDR3 reads CASSRGGNNQPQHF. CDR3 nucleotides: TGTGCCAGCAGCCGTGGGGGTAACAATCAGCCCCAGCATTTT.

The CDR3, as DNA: TGTGCCAGCAGCCATCGGGAGGGAGAAGAGACCCAGTACTTC. It is translated as CASSHREGEETQYF. The V and J genes are TRBV3-1 and TRBJ2-5; the match to TRBD2 covers 8 bases. The CDR3 runs 14 residues. The V gene end was trimmed by 3 bases and the J gene end by 3 bases; junction bases not matched to a gene: 3. The germline gives CDR1 LGHDT, CDR2 YNNKEL (reference sequence).

Ten or more counts support this clonotype. The gene calls are TRBV9 and TRBJ1-2; D may be TRBD1 (6 bases). The CDR3 length is 14 residues. From germline, CDR1 is SGDLS and CDR2 YYNGEE. V was cut by 5 bases and J by 1 base, with 12 bases left in between. The CDR3 sequence: CASSERGGNYGYTF. As DNA, the CDR3 is TGTGCCAGCAGTGAGAGAGGGGGTAACTATGGCTACACCTTC.

V gene TRBV29-1 combines with J gene TRBJ1-1, with 8 bases matching TRBD1. V dropped 6 bases and J dropped 0; count of bases not matched to a gene: 12. The CDR3 runs to 16 residues. CDR1 is SQVTM and CDR2 is ANQGSEA in the germline V gene. CDR3 in DNA: TGCAGCGTCCTACGGAGACAGGGGATAATGAACACTGAAGCTTTCTTT. This codes for CSVLRRQGIMNTEAFF.

CDR3 in DNA: TGTGCCAGCAGCGTCGGGGTTAACGGGGAGCTGTTTTTT. Translating gives CASSVGVNGELFF. The gene calls are TRBV7-3 and TRBJ2-2; maybe TRBD2 (5 bases). The CDR3 has 13 amino acids. Trimming cost V 5 bases and J 7 bases, with 11 bases left between them. Germline V gene sequence: CDR1 SGHTA, CDR2 FQGTGA.

Details on this clonotype: A much larger clone lies one base from this, so it may be a read error. The chain joins TRBV29-1 to TRBJ2-1; tentatively, D is TRBD1 (6 bases). Per germline, CDR1 SQVTM and CDR2 ANQGSEA. This CDR3 comprises 12 residues. The CDR3 coding sequence is TGCAGCGTTGGGACAGTTTACAATGAGCAGGTCTTC. Its translation: CSVGTVYNEQVF.

This chain joins TRBV6-6 and TRBJ1-1; possibly TRBD1 for D (6 bases). Trimming shortened V by 2 bases and J by 3 bases, and 13 bases separated the two germline ends. The CDR3 totals 15 residues. The germline CDR1 and CDR2 sequences are MNHNY and SVGAGI (reference sequence). The CDR3 loop reads CASSYEAGTYTEAFF. The CDR3 DNA reads TGTGCCAGCAGTTACGAGGCAGGGACATACACTGAAGCTTTCTTT.

This clonotype was found a few times. The gene calls are TRBV12-3 or TRBV12-4 and TRBJ1-5, with D perhaps TRBD1 (5 bases). V was cut by 1 base and J by 5 bases, with 15 bases left in between. The CDR3 sequence is 16 residues long. Here the CDR3 DNA reads TGTGCCAGCAGTTTAGAGGGGTGGGGGGTTCATCAGCCCCAGCATTTT. This encodes CASSLEGWGVHQPQHF.

In this sample, this clonotype turned up many times. This chain connects TRBV20-1 to TRBJ1-5; 9 bases are shared with TRBD1. Losses at the gene ends were 2 bases for V and 3 bases for J; bases not matched to a gene: 8. There are 16 residues in the CDR3. Germline CDR1 and CDR2: DFQATT and SNEGSKA (reference sequence). CDR3 in DNA: TGCAGTGCTAGAAGACCGGGACAGGGCGCCAATCAGCCCCAGCATTTT. Translated: CSARRPGQGANQPQHF.

The chain joins TRBV28 to TRBJ2-3; 8 bases align to TRBD1. The V segment lost 1 base and the J segment 5 bases; nucleotides outside the gene matches: 5. Germline-derived CDR1 and CDR2 are MDHEN and SYDVKM. This CDR3 is built from 15 residues. CDR3 nucleotides: TGTGCCAGCAGTTTATTCAGGGGGCAAAGAGATACGCAGTATTTT. Residues: CASSLFRGQRDTQYF.

This clonotype came up a few times. The rearrangement links TRBV19 to TRBJ2-7, with D hard to call. V lost 4 bases and J 3 bases, leaving 13 bases between the germline ends. CDR3 length: 14 amino acids. The germline CDR1 and CDR2 sequences are LNHDA and SQIVND (reference sequence). CDR3 loop: CASSRGDGLYEQYF. The CDR3 DNA follows: TGTGCCAGTAGTAGAGGTGACGGTCTCTACGAGCAGTACTTC.

This clonotype was seen a handful of times. The V gene is TRBV28, the J gene TRBJ2-7, with 8 bases fitting TRBD1. V lost 7 bases to trimming and J lost 6 bases; unmatched junction nucleotides: 8. The germline V gene has CDR1 MDHEN and CDR2 SYDVKM. The CDR3 has 13 residues. The CDR3 DNA is TGTGCCAGCATGAGTGGACAGGGCGGCGAGCAGTACTTC. This translates into CASMSGQGGEQYF.

In its sample, this clonotype was seen a few times. One end of the junction fails to match germline, which may point to a read error. The chain recombines TRBV3-1 with TRBJ2-3; TRBD2 matches 12 bases. There are 17 residues in the CDR3. Germline assignment: CDR1 LGHDT and CDR2 YNNKEL (reference sequence). The CDR3 region is CTSSQDPSGGARDTQYF. The CDR3 DNA follows: TGTACCAGCAGCCAAGATCCTAGCGGGGGGGCTAGAGATACGCAGTATTTT.

This rearrangement joins TRBV7-6 to TRBJ2-6; 10 bases fit TRBD2. J lost 3 bases, V lost 1 base, and 6 bases had no gene match. The V gene's germline CDR1 is SGHVS and CDR2 FNYEAQ. CDR3 size: 18 residues. The CDR3 nucleotides are TGTGCCAGCAGCTTAGAAGCGGGGGGGCCTGGTGGGGCCAACGTCCTGACTTTC. It is translated as CASSLEAGGPGGANVLTF.

V gene TRBV7-2 combines with J gene TRBJ2-1; 10 nucleotides align to TRBD2. This CDR3 contains 15 residues. The germline V gene has CDR1 SGHTA and CDR2 FQGNSA. The V and J ends lost 6 bases and 3 bases, in that order; junction bases with no gene match: 5. In DNA form, the CDR3 reads TGTGCCAGCAGATCCGGGACTAGCGTCTACAATGAGCAGTTCTTC. Protein product: CASRSGTSVYNEQFF.

This clonotype was seen a few times. This rearrangement joins TRBV28 to TRBJ1-5; TRBD1 matches at 10 bases. CDR1 and CDR2 (germline): MDHEN, SYDVKM. The CDR3 runs 16 residues. Trimming took 3 bases from V and 5 from J; bases not matched to a gene: 7. The CDR3 nucleotides are TGTGCCAGCAGTTTTGTATCCGGGACAGGGGATCAGCCCCAGCATTTT. Its protein product is CASSFVSGTGDQPQHF. Variable domain in full (rest from reference TRBV28 and TRBJ1-5): DVKVTQSSRYLVKRTGEKVFLECVQDMDHENMFWYRQDPGLGLRLIYFSYDVKMKEKGDIPEGYSVSREKKERFSLILESASTNQTSMYLCASSFVSGTGDQPQHFGDGTRLSIL.

The chain employs TRBV7-2 and TRBJ2-2; TRBD2 matches 10 bases. CDR1 is SGHTA, CDR2 FQGNSA, per germline. The CDR3 spans 17 residues. V was pared by 5 bases and J by 7 bases, with 13 bases of the junction left unmatched. The CDR3 region is CASSPQPAGGQDGELFF. CDR3 nucleotides: TGTGCCAGCAGCCCTCAGCCAGCGGGGGGGCAGGACGGGGAGCTGTTTTTT.

This clonotype appeared a few times. V and J are TRBV6-2 or TRBV6-3 and TRBJ2-3; 10 nucleotides align to TRBD1. The CDR3 has 15 residues. Germline CDR1 MNHEY, CDR2 SVGEGT. The junction had 2 bases not matched to a gene; V was cut back by 2 bases and J by 3 bases. CDR3 in DNA: TGTGCCAGCAGTTACCCGGGACAGGGGACAGATACGCAGTATTTT. Translating it yields CASSYPGQGTDTQYF.